This TCR beta chain was obtained from a study of T cells in Graves' hyperthyroidism and ophthalmopathy. Per the germline V gene, CDR1 is WNHNN and CDR2 is SYGVQD (reference sequence). This CDR3 has 13 residues. Amplification yielded TCR beta CDR3 regions, with RNA transcripts as the source. An initial round of RT-PCR targeting the TCR CDR3 relied on the HTBI primer set. TCRdb independently ran MiXCR on the multiplex PCR reads; one entry per CDR3 protein. Among hundreds of thousands of distinct CDR3 sequences listed, 13% were seen once. Concerning this clonotype: One end of the junction varies from germline; a read error may be responsible.

The sequencing sample was made of blood. V is TRBV10-1 and J is TRBJ1-4, with 10 bases lining up with TRBD1. The TCR originated in a woman between 18 and 29 years old with Graves' hyperthyroidism. CDR3 sequence reads: CAISRGQGEKLFF. CDR3 DNA: TGTGCCATCAGTAGGGGACAGGGGGAAAAACTGTTTTTT.